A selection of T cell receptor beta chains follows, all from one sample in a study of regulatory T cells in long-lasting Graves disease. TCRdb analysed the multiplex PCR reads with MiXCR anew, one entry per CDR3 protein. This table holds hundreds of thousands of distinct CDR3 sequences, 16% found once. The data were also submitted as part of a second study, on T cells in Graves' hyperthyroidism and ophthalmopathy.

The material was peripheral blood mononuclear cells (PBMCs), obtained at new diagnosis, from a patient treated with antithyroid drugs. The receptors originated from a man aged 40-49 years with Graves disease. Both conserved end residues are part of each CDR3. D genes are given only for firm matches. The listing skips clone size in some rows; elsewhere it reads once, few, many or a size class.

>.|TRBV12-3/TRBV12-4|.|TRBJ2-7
CASSARSYEQYF
TGTGCCAGCAGCGCCCGCAGCTACGAGCAGTACTTC
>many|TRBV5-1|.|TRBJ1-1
CASSLGRLTEAFF
TGCGCCAGCAGCCTGGGACGGCTAACTGAAGCTTTCTTT
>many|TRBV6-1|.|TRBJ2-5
CASSEVKEETQYF
TGTGCCAGCAGTGAAGTTAAGGAAGAGACCCAGTACTTC
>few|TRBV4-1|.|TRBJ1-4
CASSQDAPFQGTNEKLFF
TGCGCCAGCAGCCAAGATGCTCCGTTCCAGGGCACTAATGAAAAACTGTTTTTT
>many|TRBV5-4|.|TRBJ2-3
CASSLPGLGRRDTQYF
TGTGCCAGCAGCCTACCGGGACTCGGAAGGCGGGATACGCAGTATTTT
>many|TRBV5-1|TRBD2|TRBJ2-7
CASSVTAGPYYEQYF
TGCGCCAGCAGCGTCACAGCGGGGCCTTACTACGAGCAGTACTTC
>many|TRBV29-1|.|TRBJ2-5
CSVEVPYETQYF
TGCAGCGTTGAAGTCCCATACGAGACCCAGTACTTC
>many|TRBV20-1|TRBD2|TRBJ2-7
CSARGASGGAYEQYF
TGCAGTGCTAGAGGAGCTAGCGGGGGGGCATACGAGCAGTACTTC
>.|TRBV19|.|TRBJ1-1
CASSISGVANTEAFF
TGTGCCAGTAGTATTTCAGGGGTAGCGAACACTGAAGCTTTCTTT
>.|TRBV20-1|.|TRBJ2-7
CSADTGTYGYEQYF
TGCAGTGCTGACACAGGAACCTATGGCTACGAGCAGTACTTC
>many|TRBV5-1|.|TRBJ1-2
CASSSHIYRGVNYGYTF
TGCGCCAGCAGCTCCCACATCTACCGGGGAGTCAACTATGGCTACACCTTC
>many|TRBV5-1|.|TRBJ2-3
CASSRRVEGTDTQYF
TGCGCCAGCAGCCGCAGGGTAGAAGGCACAGATACGCAGTATTTT
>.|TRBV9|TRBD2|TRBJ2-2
CASRRSGGGTGELFF
TGTGCCAGCAGACGTAGCGGGGGGGGGACCGGGGAGCTGTTTTTT
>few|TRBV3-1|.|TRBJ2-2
CASSHPGFPMTGELFF
TGTGCCAGCAGCCACCCAGGGTTCCCGATGACCGGGGAGCTGTTTTTT
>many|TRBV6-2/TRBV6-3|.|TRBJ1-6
CASSYYGNSPLHF
TGTGCCAGCAGTTACTACGGAAATTCACCCCTCCACTTT
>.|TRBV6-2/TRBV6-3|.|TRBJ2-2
CASRGPPYTGELFF
TGTGCCAGCAGAGGACCCCCTTACACCGGGGAGCTGTTTTTT
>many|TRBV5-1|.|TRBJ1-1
CASSFESGHLNTEAFF
TGCGCCAGCAGCTTCGAGTCCGGACATCTGAACACTGAAGCTTTCTTT
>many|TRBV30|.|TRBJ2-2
CASRRFFGELFF
TGTGCCTCAAGACGCTTTTTTGGGGAGCTGTTTTTT
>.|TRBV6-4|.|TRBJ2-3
CASSESSDSDTDTQYF
TGTGCCAGCAGTGAATCTTCGGACTCCGACACAGATACGCAGTATTTT
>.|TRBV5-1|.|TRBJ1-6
CASSPEPTDSDSPLHF
TGCGCCAGCAGCCCGGAACCGACAGACTCGGATTCACCCCTCCACTTT
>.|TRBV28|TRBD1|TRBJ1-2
CASTKKVGQARDGYTF
TGTGCCAGCACTAAAAAGGTCGGACAGGCCCGCGATGGCTACACCTTC
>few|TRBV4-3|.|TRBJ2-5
CASSRKGAGAETQYF
TGCGCCAGCAGTCGAAAAGGAGCCGGAGCTGAGACCCAGTACTTC
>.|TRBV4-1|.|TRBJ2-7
CARRAIRSGEHEQYF
TGCGCCAGGAGAGCAATTAGAAGCGGCGAGCACGAGCAGTACTTC
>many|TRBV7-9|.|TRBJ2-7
CASSIGAGQTYEQYF
TGTGCCAGCTCGATCGGGGCGGGGCAGACCTACGAGCAGTACTTC
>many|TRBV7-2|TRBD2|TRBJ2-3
CASSLVAGGLTDTQYF
TGTGCCAGCAGCTTAGTAGCGGGGGGGCTAACAGATACGCAGTATTTT
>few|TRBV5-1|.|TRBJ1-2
CASSLVQGRANTF
TGCGCCAGCAGCTTGGTACAGGGCAGGGCGAACACCTTC
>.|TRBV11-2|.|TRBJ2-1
CASSLIGQTNYNEQFF
TGTGCCAGCAGCTTAATCGGACAGACCAACTATAATGAGCAGTTCTTC
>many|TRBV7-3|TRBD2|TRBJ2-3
CASSLYGGATDTQYF
TGTGCCAGCAGCCTGTACGGGGGGGCAACAGATACGCAGTATTTT
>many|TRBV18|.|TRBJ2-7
CASSPAGQSAGWQYF
TGTGCCAGCTCACCCGCGGGACAGAGTGCGGGCTGGCAGTACTTC
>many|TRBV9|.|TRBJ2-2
CASSPRQEVRELFF
TGTGCCAGCAGCCCACGACAAGAAGTTCGGGAGCTGTTTTTT
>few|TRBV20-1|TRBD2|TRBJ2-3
CSARTPGGGPDTQYF
TGCAGTGCTAGAACACCGGGGGGGGGCCCAGATACGCAGTATTTT
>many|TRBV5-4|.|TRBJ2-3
CASSLPGFGTDTQYF
TGTGCCAGCAGCTTGCCGGGATTCGGCACAGATACGCAGTATTTT
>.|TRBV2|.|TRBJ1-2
CASLQGSYGYTF
TGTGCCAGCCTACAGGGTTCCTATGGCTACACCTTC
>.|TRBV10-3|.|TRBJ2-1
CAIARTTFRNEQFF
TGTGCCATCGCCAGAACCACTTTCCGCAATGAGCAGTTCTTC
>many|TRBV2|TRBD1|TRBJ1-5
CASSAGTGSNQPQHF
TGTGCCAGCAGCGCCGGGACAGGGTCTAATCAGCCCCAGCATTTT
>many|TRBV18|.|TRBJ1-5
CASSLQDTHQPQHF
TGTGCCAGCTCCCTTCAAGACACCCATCAGCCCCAGCATTTT
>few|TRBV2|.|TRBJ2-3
CATKIDTQYF
TGTGCCACCAAGATAGATACGCAGTATTTT
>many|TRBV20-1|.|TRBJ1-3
CSARGAFTLGGNTIYF
TGCAGTGCTAGAGGGGCATTCACCCTTGGTGGAAACACCATATATTTT
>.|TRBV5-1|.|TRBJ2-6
CASSPYTGANVLTF
TGCGCCAGCAGCCCGTACACTGGGGCCAACGTCCTGACTTTC
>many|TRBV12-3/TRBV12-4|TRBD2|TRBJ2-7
CASSPGLAAYEQYF
TGTGCCAGCAGCCCAGGACTAGCGGCCTACGAGCAGTACTTC
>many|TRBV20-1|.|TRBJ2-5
CSANDRQGRETQYF
TGCAGTGCTAATGATAGGCAGGGTCGAGAGACCCAGTACTTC
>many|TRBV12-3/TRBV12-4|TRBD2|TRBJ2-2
CASSFARGETGELFF
TGTGCCAGCAGTTTCGCCCGGGGGGAAACCGGGGAGCTGTTTTTT
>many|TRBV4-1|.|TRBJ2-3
CASSPTAQDTQYF
TGCGCCAGCAGCCCCACGGCCCAGGATACGCAGTATTTT